This passage covers 10 T cell receptor beta chains from one sample sequenced in a study of blood T cell repertoires in COVID-19. Clones were sequenced by immunoSEQ multiplex PCR, and TCRdb holds only the in-frame ones, with some missing. Seen here are fewer than 250,000 clones, over 80% observed once, and the top ten hold about 3.3%. Sequenced material: PBMCs or T cells enriched from blood (not recorded which). The receptors originated from a woman in her 30s who had been exposed to COVID-19.

The chain links TRBV3-1 (or the pseudogene TRBV3-2) to TRBJ2-1, with TRBD1 matching over 9 bases. Germline CDR1 LGHDT, CDR2 YNNKEL (reference sequence). The CDR3 is 15 amino acids. Unmatched junction bases numbered 4, after V lost 4 bases and J lost 3 bases. CDR3 protein: CASSPDRGFYNEQFF. The CDR3 DNA follows: TGTGCCAGCAGCCCGGACAGGGGTTTCTACAATGAGCAGTTCTTC.

V usage is TRBV19 and J usage is TRBJ1-1; TRBD1 might be the D (5 bases). CDR1 and CDR2 from the germline V gene are LNHDA and SQIVND (reference sequence). Trimming took 5 bases from V and 5 from J, leaving 18 bases between them. CDR3 size: 15 residues. CDR3 protein: CASSETADRGTEAFF. CDR3 DNA sequence: TGTGCCAGTAGTGAGACGGCCGACCGGGGGACTGAAGCTTTCTTT.

The gene calls are TRBV6-1 and TRBJ1-2; 7 bases fit TRBD1. The CDR3 contains 14 residues. Germline loops: CDR1 MNHNS, CDR2 SASEGT. J lost 8 bases, V lost 0 bases, and 6 bases had no gene match. The CDR3 loop reads CASSEARGPRGYTF. The CDR3 DNA sequence: TGTGCCAGCAGTGAAGCAAGGGGGCCTCGGGGCTACACCTTC.

This clone showed up just a few times. The chain has TRBV19 and TRBJ1-2; 7 nucleotides match TRBD1. Germline CDR1 LNHDA, CDR2 SQIVND (reference sequence). V shed 11 bases, J shed 4 bases, and the junction held 7 bases outside the gene matches. The CDR3 contains 12 residues. Here the CDR3 DNA reads TGTGCCGTCGAGGGACAGACCTATGGCTACACCTTC. This sequence encodes CAVEGQTYGYTF. The complete variable domain, with remaining parts taken from reference TRBV19 and TRBJ1-2, reads DGGITQSPKYLFRKEGQNVTLSCEQNLNHDAMYWYRQDPGQGLRLIYYSQIVNDFQKGDIAEGYSVSREKKESFPLTVTSAQKNPTAFYLCAVEGQTYGYTFGSGTRLTVV.

CDR3 nucleotides: TGTGCCAGCAGCGGGAGGCGGACAGGGGACTCCTACGAGCAGTACTTC. It translates to CASSGRRTGDSYEQYF. The rearrangement joins TRBV2 to TRBJ2-7, with TRBD1 matching 9 bases. Looked up from germline, CDR1 is SNHLY and CDR2 is FYNNEI. J gave up 0 bases and V 6 bases, and 9 bases lay outside the gene matches. This CDR3 spans 16 amino acids.

The genes are TRBV2 and TRBJ2-7; 9 nucleotides agree with TRBD1. The V and J ends lost 5 bases and 4 bases, in that order; junction bases with no gene match: 6. CDR3 length: 14 amino acids. The V gene's germline CDR1 is SNHLY and CDR2 FYNNEI. CDR3 bases: TGTGCCAGCAGTCGACAGGGGGGGTCATACGAGCAGTACTTC. It encodes CASSRQGGSYEQYF.

The chain combines TRBV18 with TRBJ2-5; 10 nucleotides line up with TRBD1. This CDR3 region has 14 residues. V shed 3 bases and J 4 bases; nucleotides not matched to a gene: 2. The germline CDR1 and CDR2 sequences are KGHSH and LQKENI. This chain's CDR3 is CASSPGQGVETQYF. Written as DNA, the CDR3 is TGTGCCAGCTCACCCGGACAGGGGGTAGAGACCCAGTACTTC.

This chain connects TRBV7-2 to TRBJ1-5; a possible D gene is TRBD1 (6 bases). This CDR3 has 14 amino acids. Germline CDR1 SGHTA, CDR2 FQGNSA. Trimming shortened V by 5 bases and J by 1 base, and 9 bases separated the two germline ends. The CDR3 loop reads CASSPTGSNQPQHF. For the CDR3, the DNA is TGTGCCAGCAGCCCGACAGGAAGCAATCAGCCCCAGCATTTT.

This rearrangement joins TRBV7-2 to TRBJ1-5, with 7 bases identical to TRBD1. Germline V gene data show CDR1 as SGHTA and CDR2 as FQGNSA. With V trimmed by 3 bases and J by 7 bases, 6 bases remained unmatched. The CDR3 has 14 residues. This CDR3 reads CASSFTGVGQPQHF. The CDR3 bases are TGTGCCAGCAGCTTCACAGGGGTTGGACAGCCCCAGCATTTT.

This chain links TRBV7-9 with TRBJ2-7; D remains ambiguous. CDR3 length: 14 residues. The V end lost 5 bases, the J end lost 2 bases, and 13 bases lay between the germline ends. CDR1 and CDR2 (germline): SEHNR, FQNEAQ (reference sequence). The CDR3, as DNA: TGTGCCAGCAGCCGCGTCGCAGGTACCTACGAGCAGTACTTC. Translating gives CASSRVAGTYEQYF.